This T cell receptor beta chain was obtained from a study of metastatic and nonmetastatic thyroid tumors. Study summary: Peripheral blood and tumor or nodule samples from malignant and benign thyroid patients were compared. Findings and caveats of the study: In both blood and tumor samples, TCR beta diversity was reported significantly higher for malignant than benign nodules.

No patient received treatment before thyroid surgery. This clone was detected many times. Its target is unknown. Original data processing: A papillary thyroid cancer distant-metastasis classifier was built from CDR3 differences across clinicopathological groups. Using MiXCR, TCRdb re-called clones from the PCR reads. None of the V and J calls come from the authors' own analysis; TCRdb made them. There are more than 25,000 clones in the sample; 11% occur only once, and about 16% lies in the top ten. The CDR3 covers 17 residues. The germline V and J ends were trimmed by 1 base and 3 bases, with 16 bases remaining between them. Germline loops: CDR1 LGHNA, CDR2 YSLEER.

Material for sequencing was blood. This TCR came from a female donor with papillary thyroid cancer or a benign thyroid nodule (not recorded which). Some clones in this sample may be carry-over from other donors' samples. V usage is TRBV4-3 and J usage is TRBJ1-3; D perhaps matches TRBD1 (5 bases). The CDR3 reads CASSQGPREKGGNTIYF. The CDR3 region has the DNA TGCGCCAGCAGCCAAGGACCCAGGGAGAAGGGTGGAAACACCATATATTTT.